The 15 T cell receptor beta chains reported below all come from one sample, sequenced in a study of spatial heterogeneity in lung cancer (dated 2019 in TCRdb). Libraries were constructed by 5' RACE. TCRdb records NextSeq 500 as the sequencer. In TCRdb, the public reads were trimmed at Q25 with fastp and aligned with MiXCR, with productive beta chains retained. Every entry covers one CDR3 protein and lists the most common genes and DNA from its rows. The sample table contains some 120,000 distinct CDR3 sequences; only one count was recorded for 9% to 15% of them. The ten largest clones capture approximately 15% of the sample. Sample time point, as interpreted from the label and publication: blood at routine non-recurrence follow-up after resection. Without any cell sorting, TCR sequencing was performed on whole RNA extracted either from tumor and nontumor lung tissue or from cryopreserved PBMC samples.

The sample in question was PBMCs, obtained at follow-up. Every receptor here comes from a male donor with early-stage non-small cell lung cancer.

This sequence joins TRBV5-1 and TRBJ1-6; D gene unclear. There are 16 residues in the CDR3. Trimming left V 1 base short and J 5 bases short, with 13 bases between. From germline, CDR1 is SGHRS and CDR2 YFSETQ. In DNA form, the CDR3 reads TGCGCCAGCAGCTTGAAAGAAGCAGGCGATAATTCACCCCTCCACTTT. Residues: CASSLKEAGDNSPLHF. Full variable domain (missing parts from reference TRBV5-1 and TRBJ1-6): KAGVTQTPRYLIKTRGQQVTLSCSPISGHRSVSWYQQTPGQGLQFLFEYFSETQRNKGNFPGRFSGRQFSNSRSEMNVSTLELGDSALYLCASSLKEAGDNSPLHFGNGTRLTVT.

This chain joins TRBV12-3 or TRBV12-4 and TRBJ2-1; weak D call: TRBD2 (6 bases). This CDR3 is 14 amino acids long. Trimming removed 3 bases from V and 6 bases from J, with 12 bases in between. DNA for the CDR3: TGTGCCAGCAGTTTTAACGGGGGACTCAATGAGCAGTTCTTC. Encoded protein: CASSFNGGLNEQFF.

This clonotype has only a few counts. J is TRBJ2-2 and V is TRBV7-3; the D gene is possibly TRBD2 (5 bases). The CDR3 runs 13 residues. In germline, CDR1 is SGHTA, CDR2 FQGTGA. V shed 5 bases and J shed 5 bases, with 9 bases lying between them. CDR3 sequence reads: CASSLGETGELFF. CDR3 sequence (DNA): TGTGCCAGCAGCCTCGGGGAGACCGGGGAGCTGTTTTTT.

J is TRBJ1-5 and V is TRBV2; D unclear. CDR1 and CDR2 (germline): SNHLY, FYNNEI. This CDR3 comprises 14 residues. Trimming cost V 4 bases and J 0 bases, with 7 bases left between them. CDR3: CASSAGSSNQPQHF. DNA for the CDR3: TGTGCCAGCAGTGCGGGGAGTAGCAATCAGCCCCAGCATTTT.

This clonotype was recorded at least ten times. V gene TRBV29-1 combines with J gene TRBJ2-5; tentative D call: TRBD1 (6 bases). The germline CDR1 and CDR2 sequences are SQVTM and ANQGSEA. With 7 bases removed from V and 5 bases from J, the gap between germline ends came to 17 bases. This CDR3 comprises 13 residues. This chain's CDR3 is CSGNGQYGETQYF. CDR3 DNA: TGCAGCGGTAACGGACAGTACGGGGAGACCCAGTACTTC.

This clonotype was counted at least ten times. The rearrangement uses TRBV11-1 and TRBJ2-1; 9 bases fit TRBD2. Trimming at V came to 4 bases and at J to 4 bases, leaving 5 bases not matched to a gene. This CDR3 is built from 15 residues. CDR1 and CDR2 (germline): SGHAT, FQDESV (reference sequence). CDR3 sequence reads: CASSSSGGLYNEQFF. As DNA, the CDR3 is TGTGCCAGCAGCTCAAGCGGGGGGCTTTACAATGAGCAGTTCTTC.

This clonotype was observed a few times. This chain connects TRBV7-2 to TRBJ1-5; D is unclear. The CDR3 runs to 13 residues. CDR1 is SGHTA and CDR2 is FQGNSA in the germline V gene. V dropped 1 base and J dropped 4 bases, with 5 bases sitting between them. CDR3 sequence (DNA): TGTGCCAGCAGCTTAGAAGTGAATCAGCCCCAGCATTTT. Translating it yields CASSLEVNQPQHF.

This clonotype was recorded a few times. The chain joins TRBV5-1 to TRBJ1-6, with D perhaps TRBD1 (5 bases). This CDR3 contains 15 residues. The V end was cut by 0 bases, the J end by 10 bases, with 14 bases between. Germline loops: CDR1 SGHRS, CDR2 YFSETQ. CDR3 sequence reads: CASSLAGQGRSPLHF. Written as DNA, the CDR3 is TGCGCCAGCAGCTTGGCCGGGCAGGGACGCTCACCCCTCCACTTT.

This clonotype was recorded many times. This sequence joins TRBV29-1 and TRBJ1-1; 7 bases match TRBD1. This CDR3 region has 11 residues. The trim removed 8 bases at V and 7 bases at J, leaving 7 bases unmatched. Germline loops: CDR1 SQVTM, CDR2 ANQGSEA. The CDR3 region is CSPWTGGEAFF. CDR3 DNA: TGCAGCCCATGGACAGGTGGTGAAGCTTTCTTT.

This clonotype was seen at least ten times. The V call is TRBV24-1, the J call TRBJ2-5; TRBD1 matches 7 bases. The CDR3 spans 15 residues. V lost 3 bases to trimming and J lost 5 bases; unmatched junction nucleotides: 8. The germline V gene encodes CDR1 KGHDR and CDR2 SFDVKD. CDR3 sequence: CATSDPDGQAETQYF. Here the CDR3 DNA reads TGTGCCACCAGTGATCCCGATGGACAGGCGGAGACCCAGTACTTC.

The chain uses TRBV25-1 and TRBJ2-5; D uncertain. From germline, CDR1 is MGHDK and CDR2 SYGVNS. This CDR3 comprises 13 residues. Trimming pared 5 bases from V and 0 bases from J, leaving 7 bases between. This CDR3 reads CASSKGYQETQYF. The CDR3, as DNA: TGTGCCAGCAGTAAAGGGTACCAAGAGACCCAGTACTTC.

This clonotype was seen repeatedly, ten times or more. The V and J genes are TRBV20-1 and TRBJ1-2, with D maybe TRBD1 (6 bases). There are 19 residues in the CDR3. CDR1 DFQATT and CDR2 SNEGSKA come from the germline V gene (reference sequence). Trimming took off 2 bases at V and 3 bases at J, with 28 bases between the two ends. CDR3 residues: CSARPSLSSQGRVDYGYTF. The DNA of the CDR3 is TGCAGTGCTAGACCATCCCTTTCTAGTCAGGGGCGTGTGGACTATGGCTACACCTTC.

J is TRBJ1-6 and V is TRBV12-3 or TRBV12-4; perhaps TRBD1 as D (5 bases). The CDR3 has 15 residues. Trimming shortened V by 5 bases and J by 7 bases, and 15 bases separated the two germline ends. This CDR3 is CASSPLRGVNSPLHF. The CDR3, as DNA: TGTGCCAGCAGTCCACTTAGAGGGGTAAATTCACCCCTCCACTTT.

The J gene is TRBJ1-6, the V gene TRBV6-5, with D possibly TRBD1 on 5 matching bases. The germline V gene has CDR1 MNHEY and CDR2 SVGAGI. The CDR3 runs to 16 residues. Trimming shortened V by 2 bases and J by 10 bases, and 18 bases separated the two germline ends. CDR3 sequence reads: CASSYGLGGGESPLHF. The CDR3 DNA is TGTGCCAGCAGTTACGGGCTGGGGGGAGGGGAATCACCCCTCCACTTT.

The chain carries TRBV7-2 and TRBJ1-5; D might be TRBD1 (6 bases). The CDR3 has 15 residues. Deletions cut 6 bases from V and 5 bases from J, with 17 bases between. The germline CDR1 and CDR2 sequences are SGHTA and FQGNSA. The CDR3 DNA sequence: TGTGCCAGCAGTCCCGGGGGGCGTAGGGATCAGCCCCAGCATTTT. Encoded protein: CASSPGGRRDQPQHF. Drawing the rest from reference TRBV7-2 and TRBJ1-5, the complete variable domain is GAGVSQSPSNKVTEKGKDVELRCDPISGHTALYWYRQSLGQGLEFLIYFQGNSAPDKSGLPSDRFSAERTGGSVSTLTIQRTQQEDSAVYLCASSPGGRRDQPQHFGDGTRLSIL.